These 10 T cell receptor beta chains share one sample of origin, sequenced in a study of blood T cells in healthy people across ages. PCR was performed a second time for about 6 to 12 cycles using a sample-barcoded 5' primer and a J-beta primer mix. TCRdb ran MiXCR on the 5' RACE reads and lists one entry per CDR3 protein. Of 1.6 million or so distinct CDR3 sequences listed, roughly 32% are singletons. The sample was blood. All receptors derive from a woman aged 30 to 39 in good health.

The DNA of the CDR3 is TGCAGTGCAACTAGCGGGAAGTCAGGAGAGCAGTTCTTC. This sequence encodes CSATSGKSGEQFF. The chain uses TRBV20-1 and TRBJ2-1; 10 positions match TRBD2. The V gene's germline CDR1 is DFQATT and CDR2 SNEGSKA (reference sequence). Trimming removed 6 bases from V and 10 bases from J; junction bases left unmatched: 9. The CDR3 loop spans 13 amino acids.

The gene calls are TRBV4-1 and TRBJ2-1, with 9 nucleotides matching TRBD2. Near its end, the DNA agrees better with TRBJ2-7, so the J call may be wrong. Germline assignment: CDR1 MGHRA and CDR2 YSYEKL. This CDR3 region has 18 residues. This CDR3 is CASSLLAGVSASDNEQYF. CDR3 nucleotides: TGCGCCAGCAGCCTATTAGCGGGAGTATCCGCCTCGGACAATGAGCAGTACTTC.

The chain joins TRBV18 to TRBJ2-1; TRBD2 agrees at 10 bases. CDR1 KGHSH and CDR2 LQKENI come from the germline V gene. The V segment lost 3 bases and the J segment 6 bases; nucleotides outside the gene matches: 5. The CDR3 is made up of 15 amino acids. CDR3 sequence: CASSPLAGAVNEQFF. In nucleotides, the CDR3 is TGTGCCAGCTCACCGCTAGCGGGAGCTGTCAATGAGCAGTTCTTC.

The chain carries TRBV12-3 or TRBV12-4 and TRBJ1-5; the match to TRBD1 covers 9 bases. There are 16 residues in the CDR3. The V segment lost 5 bases and the J segment 7 bases; nucleotides outside the gene matches: 12. The CDR3 DNA reads as TGTGCCAGCAGTCCCCCCTACGGGACAGGGCCACAGCCCCAGCATTTT. Protein sequence: CASSPPYGTGPQPQHF.

The chain carries TRBV12-3 or TRBV12-4 and TRBJ1-2, with D perhaps TRBD1 (6 bases). The CDR3 covers 12 residues. The germline V and J ends were trimmed by 6 bases and 6 bases, with 11 bases remaining between them. CDR3 region: CASSPQGHGYTF. CDR3 DNA sequence: TGTGCCAGCAGCCCACAGGGCCATGGCTACACCTTC.

In this sample, this clonotype turned up once. This sequence joins TRBV7-3 and TRBJ2-5; perhaps TRBD2 as D (6 bases). The CDR3 has 14 residues. CDR1 is SGHTA and CDR2 is FQGTGA in the germline V gene. The germline V and J ends were trimmed by 0 bases and 9 bases, with 14 bases remaining between them. Written as DNA, the CDR3 is TGTGCCAGCAGCTTAACAGGGTCCGGGGAGGCCCAGTACTTC. Translating it yields CASSLTGSGEAQYF.

This clonotype was seen a few times. The chain recombines TRBV20-1 with TRBJ2-1; D is unclear. V was shortened by 2 bases and J by 7 bases, with 9 bases between the two germline ends. Germline V gene sequence: CDR1 DFQATT, CDR2 SNEGSKA (reference sequence). The CDR3 is 12 amino acids. The CDR3: CSARSLRNEQFF. CDR3 DNA sequence: TGCAGTGCTAGAAGCTTGCGGAATGAGCAGTTCTTC.

J is TRBJ1-1 and V is TRBV7-9; D possibly corresponds to TRBD1 (5 bases). This CDR3 spans 13 amino acids. Germline assignment: CDR1 SEHNR and CDR2 FQNEAQ (reference sequence). Trimming cost V 8 bases and J 4 bases, with 14 bases left between them. This chain's CDR3 is CASSPDSATEAFF. For the CDR3, the DNA is TGTGCCAGCTCCCCTGACAGCGCCACTGAAGCTTTCTTT.

This clonotype was seen a few times. The chain combines TRBV30 with TRBJ2-5; D possibly corresponds to TRBD1 (6 bases). The CDR3 is made up of 12 amino acids. Germline loops: CDR1 GTSNPN, CDR2 SVGIG (reference sequence). The V and J ends lost 5 bases and 2 bases respectively, with 9 bases between them. CDR3 nucleotides: TGTGCCTGGGACAGGCAACAAGAGACCCAGTACTTC. Amino acid sequence: CAWDRQQETQYF.

This clonotype appeared a few times. The J gene is TRBJ2-5, the V gene TRBV20-1; D assignment may be TRBD1 or TRBD2 (5 bases each). Germline V CDR1 and CDR2: DFQATT, SNEGSKA (reference sequence). Trimming pared 6 bases from V and 0 bases from J, leaving 17 bases between. This CDR3 is 15 amino acids long. CDR3 sequence: CSAIRDRRYQETQYF. CDR3 bases: TGCAGTGCAATCCGGGACCGAAGATACCAAGAGACCCAGTACTTC.